This T cell receptor (beta chain) was retrieved from a study of blood T cell repertoires in COVID-19. Study information: COVID-19 samples collected from the United States, Italy and Spain covered acute and convalescent phases. From T cells, B-cell-depleted T cells, or PBMCs came the material, which was cDNA or gDNA.

As handled by the study authors: Estimation of nucleated cell counts relied on the amplification of reference gene primers. Clones were sequenced by immunoSEQ multiplex PCR, and TCRdb holds only the in-frame ones, with some missing. That table gives V, J and clone size, and the DNA gave D and trimming. This sample carries some 160,000 clones, about nine tenths of them seen once, and the ten largest clones take around 5.1%. Patients at the Seattle site were enrolled during active infection and followed longitudinally. Germline trimming cut 0 bases from V and 9 bases from J; bases unmatched to any gene: 12. Germline CDR1 and CDR2: SQVTM and ANQGSEA. This CDR3 contains 16 residues.

V is TRBV29-1 and J is TRBJ2-1, with 9 bases aligning to TRBD2. The receptor was derived from a man younger than 30 with COVID-19, enrolled during active disease. Sequencing was done on a sample of peripheral blood. The CDR3 nucleotides are TGCAGCGTTGAAGATCCGGCTAGCGGGAAGGCGGGTGAGCAGTTCTTC. Translating it yields CSVEDPASGKAGEQFF.